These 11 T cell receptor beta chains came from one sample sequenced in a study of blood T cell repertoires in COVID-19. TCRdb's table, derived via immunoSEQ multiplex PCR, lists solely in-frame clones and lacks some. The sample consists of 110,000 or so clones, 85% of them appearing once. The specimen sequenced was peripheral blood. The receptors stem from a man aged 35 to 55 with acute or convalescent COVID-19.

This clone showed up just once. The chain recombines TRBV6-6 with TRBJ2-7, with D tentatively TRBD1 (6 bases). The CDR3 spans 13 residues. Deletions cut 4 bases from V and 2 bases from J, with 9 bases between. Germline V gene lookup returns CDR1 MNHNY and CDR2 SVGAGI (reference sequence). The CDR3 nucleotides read TGTGCCAGCAGTTTGACAGGAGCCTACGAGCAGTACTTC. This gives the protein CASSLTGAYEQYF.

The CDR3 region is CASSLRRQGRQFF. For the CDR3, the DNA is TGTGCCAGCAGTTTACGAAGACAGGGGAGACAGTTCTTC. The V call is TRBV12-3 or TRBV12-4, the J call TRBJ2-1; 8 bases match TRBD1. The J segment lost 13 bases and the V segment lost 2 bases, leaving 7 bases of the junction unmatched. The CDR3 has 13 amino acids.

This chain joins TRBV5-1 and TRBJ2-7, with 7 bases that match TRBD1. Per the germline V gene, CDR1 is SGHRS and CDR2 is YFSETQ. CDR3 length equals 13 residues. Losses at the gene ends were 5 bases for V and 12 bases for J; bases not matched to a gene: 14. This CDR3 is CASRKTGVSVLYF. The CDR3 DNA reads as TGCGCCAGCAGGAAAACAGGGGTTTCGGTTTTGTACTTC.

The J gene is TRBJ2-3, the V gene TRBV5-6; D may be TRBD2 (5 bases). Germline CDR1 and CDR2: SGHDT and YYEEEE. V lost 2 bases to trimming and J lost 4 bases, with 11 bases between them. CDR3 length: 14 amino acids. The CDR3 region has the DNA TGTGCCAGCAGCTTTTTTGAAGCGGCAGATACGCAGTATTTT. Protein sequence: CASSFFEAADTQYF.

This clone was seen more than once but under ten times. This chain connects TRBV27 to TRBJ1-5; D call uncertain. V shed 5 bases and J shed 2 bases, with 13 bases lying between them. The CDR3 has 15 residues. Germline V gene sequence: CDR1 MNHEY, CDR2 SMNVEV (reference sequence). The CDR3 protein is CASSPTRGGNQPQHF. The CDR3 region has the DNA TGTGCCAGCAGTCCCACTCGCGGTGGCAATCAGCCCCAGCATTTT.

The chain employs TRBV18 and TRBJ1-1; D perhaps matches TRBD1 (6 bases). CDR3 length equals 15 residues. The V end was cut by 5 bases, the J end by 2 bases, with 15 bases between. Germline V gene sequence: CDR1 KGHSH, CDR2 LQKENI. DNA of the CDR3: TGTGCCAGCTCATTTGGACAGCCGGGAAACACTGAAGCTTTCTTT. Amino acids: CASSFGQPGNTEAFF. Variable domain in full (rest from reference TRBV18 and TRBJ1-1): NAGVMQNPRHLVRRRGQEARLRCSPMKGHSHVYWYRQLPEEGLKFMVYLQKENIIDESGMPKERFSAEFPKEGPSILRIQQVVRGDSAAYFCASSFGQPGNTEAFFGQGTRLTVV.

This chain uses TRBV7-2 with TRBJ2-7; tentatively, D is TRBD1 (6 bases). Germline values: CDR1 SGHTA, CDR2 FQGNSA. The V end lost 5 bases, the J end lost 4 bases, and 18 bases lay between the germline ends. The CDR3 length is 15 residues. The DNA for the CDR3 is TGTGCCAGCAGCCCTCAACAGGGCGGCGGGTACGAGCAGTACTTC. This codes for CASSPQQGGGYEQYF.

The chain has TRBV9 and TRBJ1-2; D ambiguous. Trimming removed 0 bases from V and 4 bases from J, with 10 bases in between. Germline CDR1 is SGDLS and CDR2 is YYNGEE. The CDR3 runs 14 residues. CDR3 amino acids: CASSVGAGIYGYTF. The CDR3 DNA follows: TGTGCCAGCAGCGTAGGTGCGGGGATCTATGGCTACACCTTC.

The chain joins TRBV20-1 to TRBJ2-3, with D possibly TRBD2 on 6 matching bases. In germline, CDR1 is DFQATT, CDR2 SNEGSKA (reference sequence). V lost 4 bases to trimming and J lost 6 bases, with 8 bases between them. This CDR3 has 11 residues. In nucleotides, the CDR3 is TGCAGTGCTAAGGGACTGGATACGCAGTATTTT. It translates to CSAKGLDTQYF.

CDR3 DNA: TGTGCCAGTAGTATAGCGGGTAATCGGGATACGCAGTATTTT. Translation: CASSIAGNRDTQYF. The chain recombines TRBV19 with TRBJ2-3, with no clear D. The ends were cut back, 1 base at V and 6 bases at J, with 11 bases in the middle. In germline, CDR1 is LNHDA, CDR2 SQIVND (reference sequence). The length of the CDR3 is 14 residues.

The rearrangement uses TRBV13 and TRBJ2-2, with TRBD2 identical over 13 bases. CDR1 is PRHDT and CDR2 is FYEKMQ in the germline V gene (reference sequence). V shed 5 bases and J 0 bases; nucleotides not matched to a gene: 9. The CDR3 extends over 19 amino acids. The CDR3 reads CASSRLGLAGPANTGELFF. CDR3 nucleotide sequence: TGTGCCAGCAGCCGATTGGGACTAGCGGGGCCCGCGAACACCGGGGAGCTGTTTTTT.